A selection of T cell receptor beta chains follows, all from one sample in a study of T cell repertoires in cytomegalovirus infection. TCRdb redid the calling of the reads with MiXCR, one entry per CDR3 protein. The sample lists 700,000 to 850,000 distinct CDR3 sequences, approximately 32% occurring once. These receptors lack a known antigen. The material was cultured CD8+ T cells from PBMCs, obtained from culture after CMV antigen stimulation. These receptors were collected from a human donor in good health (CMV status not recorded). Some clones in this sample may be carry-over from other donors' samples. The CDR3 runs from the conserved cysteine through the conserved F or W. D genes are given only for firm matches. Size is stated for part of the rows, as once, few or many counts, or as a class when the clone is expanded.

CDR3 length: 15
D gene: TRBD1
V gene: TRBV27
J gene: TRBJ2-1
clone size: NA
CDR3 DNA: TGTGCCAGCAGCCCCAGTACAGGGGCCTACAATGAGCAGTTCTTC
CDR3 protein: CASSPSTGAYNEQFF

CDR3 length: 17
D gene: TRBD1
V gene: TRBV6-5
J gene: TRBJ1-1
clone size: NA
CDR3 DNA: TGTGCCAGCAGTAGTCGGACAGGGGGCGTAAGGAACACTGAAGCTTTCTTT
CDR3 protein: CASSSRTGGVRNTEAFF

CDR3 length: 13
D gene: NA
V gene: TRBV14
J gene: TRBJ1-1
clone size: NA
CDR3 DNA: TGTGCCAGCAGCCTTAATTCCGGCGTTCGGGCTTTCTTT
CDR3 protein: CASSLNSGVRAFF

CDR3 length: 14
D gene: TRBD1
V gene: TRBV7-9
J gene: TRBJ2-7
clone size: many
CDR3 DNA: TGTGCCAGCAGCCCAAGGGACAGGGACTACGAGCAGTACTTC
CDR3 protein: CASSPRDRDYEQYF

CDR3 length: 16
D gene: NA
V gene: TRBV27
J gene: TRBJ2-2
clone size: NA
CDR3 DNA: TGTGCCAGCAGTCTAGGACTGCCCGAGAACACCGGGGAGCTGTTTTTT
CDR3 protein: CASSLGLPENTGELFF

CDR3 length: 14
D gene: NA
V gene: TRBV7-9
J gene: TRBJ2-4
clone size: few
CDR3 DNA: TGTGCCAGCAGCCCCCGGGACGCCAAAAACATTCAGTACTTC
CDR3 protein: CASSPRDAKNIQYF

CDR3 length: 15
D gene: NA
V gene: TRBV7-2
J gene: TRBJ2-3
clone size: many
CDR3 DNA: TGTGCCAGCAGCTTAGGCCACACTAGCACAGATACGCAGTATTTT
CDR3 protein: CASSLGHTSTDTQYF

CDR3 length: 16
D gene: NA
V gene: TRBV10-3
J gene: TRBJ1-2
clone size: NA
CDR3 DNA: TGTGCCATCAGTGAGCTCCAGGGGCTCCAAGTTTATGGCTACACCTTC
CDR3 protein: CAISELQGLQVYGYTF

CDR3 length: 14
D gene: NA
V gene: TRBV19
J gene: TRBJ1-2
clone size: few
CDR3 DNA: TGTGCCAGTAGTATTCTATACGGACTCTATGGCTACACCTTC
CDR3 protein: CASSILYGLYGYTF

CDR3 length: 15
D gene: NA
V gene: TRBV5-4
J gene: TRBJ2-1
clone size: few
CDR3 DNA: TGTGCCAGCCAAGAGGGAACGGGGGGCCTACATGAGCAGTTCTTC
CDR3 protein: CASQEGTGGLHEQFF

CDR3 length: 14
D gene: NA
V gene: TRBV6-5
J gene: TRBJ1-6
clone size: once
CDR3 DNA: TGTCCCAGCAGTTACGAGCAGGGGAATTCACCCCTCCACTTT
CDR3 protein: CPSSYEQGNSPLHF

CDR3 length: 15
D gene: NA
V gene: TRBV27
J gene: TRBJ2-3
clone size: NA
CDR3 DNA: TGTGCCAGCAGTTTACTCAGGGCCCGCATAGATACGCAGTATTTT
CDR3 protein: CASSLLRARIDTQYF

CDR3 length: 14
D gene: NA
V gene: TRBV20-1
J gene: TRBJ1-2
clone size: NA
CDR3 DNA: TGCAGTGCTAGGGACCCGAAGGACGGGCGCGGCTACACCTTC
CDR3 protein: CSARDPKDGRGYTF

CDR3 length: 15
D gene: TRBD2
V gene: TRBV7-3
J gene: TRBJ2-1
clone size: NA
CDR3 DNA: TGTGCCAGCAGCCCACTCGGGGGGGGCGGCGATGAGCAGTTCTTC
CDR3 protein: CASSPLGGGGDEQFF

CDR3 length: 13
D gene: TRBD1
V gene: TRBV10-2
J gene: TRBJ1-1
clone size: few
CDR3 DNA: TGCGCCAGCATTAACAGGGGTTGGACTGAAGCTTTCTTT
CDR3 protein: CASINRGWTEAFF

CDR3 length: 14
D gene: NA
V gene: TRBV6-4
J gene: TRBJ1-2
clone size: many
CDR3 DNA: TGTGCCAGCGGGGTGAGGAACCCCAACTATGGCTACACCTTC
CDR3 protein: CASGVRNPNYGYTF

CDR3 length: 17
D gene: NA
V gene: TRBV6-2/TRBV6-3
J gene: TRBJ2-2
clone size: NA
CDR3 DNA: TGTGCCAGCAGTTACTCGATAACAGAGGCGAACACCGGGGAGCTGTTTTTT
CDR3 protein: CASSYSITEANTGELFF

CDR3 length: 13
D gene: NA
V gene: TRBV7-6
J gene: TRBJ1-1
clone size: many
CDR3 DNA: TGTGCCAGCAGCTTAGGCTCGGGGACTGAAGCTTTCTTT
CDR3 protein: CASSLGSGTEAFF

CDR3 length: 13
D gene: NA
V gene: TRBV3-1
J gene: TRBJ2-1
clone size: NA
CDR3 DNA: TGTGCCAGCAGCCAAGTAGACGCGGTCTGGCAGTTCTTC
CDR3 protein: CASSQVDAVWQFF

CDR3 length: 12
D gene: NA
V gene: TRBV20-1
J gene: TRBJ1-1
clone size: many
CDR3 DNA: TGCAGTGCTAGAGCAGGGGACACTGAAGCTTTCTTT
CDR3 protein: CSARAGDTEAFF

CDR3 length: 15
D gene: NA
V gene: TRBV7-6
J gene: TRBJ1-2
clone size: many
CDR3 DNA: TGTGCCAGCAGCTTAGCGGCGACAGGTAGCGATGGCTACACCTTC
CDR3 protein: CASSLAATGSDGYTF

CDR3 length: 12
D gene: NA
V gene: TRBV19
J gene: TRBJ1-2
clone size: NA
CDR3 DNA: TGTGCCAGCTCTCGGGTGGACTATGGCTACACCTTC
CDR3 protein: CASSRVDYGYTF

CDR3 length: 16
D gene: NA
V gene: TRBV12-3/TRBV12-4
J gene: TRBJ1-3
clone size: NA
CDR3 DNA: TGTGCCAGCAGTATACGACAGGCCCCCCCGAGGAACACCATATATTTT
CDR3 protein: CASSIRQAPPRNTIYF

CDR3 length: 13
D gene: NA
V gene: TRBV6-5
J gene: TRBJ2-3
clone size: few
CDR3 DNA: TGTGCCAGCAGGGGCGGGAACACAGATACGCAGTATTTT
CDR3 protein: CASRGGNTDTQYF

CDR3 length: 15
D gene: NA
V gene: TRBV7-9
J gene: TRBJ1-5
clone size: few
CDR3 DNA: TGTGCCAGCAGCCCTCAGGGGTTAGGGAATCAGCCCCAGCATTTT
CDR3 protein: CASSPQGLGNQPQHF

CDR3 length: 14
D gene: NA
V gene: TRBV6-5
J gene: TRBJ1-4
clone size: few
CDR3 DNA: TGTGCCAGCAGTTACTCTAGGCCCCCTGAAAAACTGTTTTTT
CDR3 protein: CASSYSRPPEKLFF

CDR3 length: 16
D gene: NA
V gene: TRBV7-2
J gene: TRBJ2-3
clone size: NA
CDR3 DNA: TGTGCCAGCAACCTAGGGCGGGGGCTGGACACAGATACGCAGTATTTT
CDR3 protein: CASNLGRGLDTDTQYF

CDR3 length: 14
D gene: NA
V gene: TRBV9
J gene: TRBJ2-2
clone size: few
CDR3 DNA: TGTGCCAGCAGCCCCGGACGCTCTGCCGGGGAGCTGTTTTTT
CDR3 protein: CASSPGRSAGELFF

CDR3 length: 10
D gene: NA
V gene: TRBV5-1
J gene: TRBJ1-1
clone size: NA
CDR3 DNA: TGCGCCAGAAAACCCACTGAAGCTTTCTTT
CDR3 protein: CARKPTEAFF

CDR3 length: 14
D gene: NA
V gene: TRBV6-6
J gene: TRBJ1-2
clone size: NA
CDR3 DNA: TGTGCCAGCAGTTACGGGGGAGGTTACTATGGCTACACCTTC
CDR3 protein: CASSYGGGYYGYTF

CDR3 length: 16
D gene: TRBD1
V gene: TRBV7-6
J gene: TRBJ2-7
clone size: NA
CDR3 DNA: TGTGCCAGCAGCGGGACCGGGACAGGGTCTACCTACGAGCAGTACTTC
CDR3 protein: CASSGTGTGSTYEQYF

CDR3 length: 13
D gene: NA
V gene: TRBV7-9
J gene: TRBJ2-7
clone size: NA
CDR3 DNA: TGTGCCATTACGGGCTACCCTTCCTACGAGCAGTACTTC
CDR3 protein: CAITGYPSYEQYF

CDR3 length: 14
D gene: NA
V gene: TRBV7-9
J gene: TRBJ1-3
clone size: few
CDR3 DNA: TGTGCCAGCAGCCGGACCGGGAGGGGAAACACCATATATTTT
CDR3 protein: CASSRTGRGNTIYF

CDR3 length: 15
D gene: TRBD1
V gene: TRBV28
J gene: TRBJ2-3
clone size: few
CDR3 DNA: TGTGCCAGCAGCCCCCTGACAGGGTTAACAGATACGCAGTATTTT
CDR3 protein: CASSPLTGLTDTQYF

CDR3 length: 15
D gene: NA
V gene: TRBV19
J gene: TRBJ1-5
clone size: NA
CDR3 DNA: TGTGCCAGTAGTATTCAAGACATAAGCAATCAGCCCCAGCATTTT
CDR3 protein: CASSIQDISNQPQHF

CDR3 length: 12
D gene: NA
V gene: TRBV6-5
J gene: TRBJ2-1
clone size: NA
CDR3 DNA: TGTGCCAGCAATAAGGGGAACAATGAGCAGTTCTTC
CDR3 protein: CASNKGNNEQFF

CDR3 length: 15
D gene: NA
V gene: TRBV10-3
J gene: TRBJ2-6
clone size: NA
CDR3 DNA: TGTGCCACCCCAAACCCTGCTGCTGGGGCCAACGTCCTGACTTTC
CDR3 protein: CATPNPAAGANVLTF

CDR3 length: 15
D gene: TRBD2
V gene: TRBV29-1
J gene: TRBJ2-1
clone size: NA
CDR3 DNA: TGCAGCGTTGAATTGGGGACTAGCGCCTACAATGAGCAGTTCTTC
CDR3 protein: CSVELGTSAYNEQFF

CDR3 length: 18
D gene: NA
V gene: TRBV7-8
J gene: TRBJ2-5
clone size: few
CDR3 DNA: TGTGCCAGCAGCTCTCCGCCTTCATCGGACACGTACCAAGAGACCCAGTACTTC
CDR3 protein: CASSSPPSSDTYQETQYF

CDR3 length: 14
D gene: NA
V gene: TRBV19
J gene: TRBJ1-2
clone size: NA
CDR3 DNA: TGTGCCAGTAGTATGGGGGATATGTATGGGGGCTACACCTTC
CDR3 protein: CASSMGDMYGGYTF

CDR3 length: 14
D gene: NA
V gene: TRBV6-5
J gene: TRBJ1-2
clone size: NA
CDR3 DNA: TGTGCCAGCATGCTGACGTTGGGACTCTATGGCTACACCTTC
CDR3 protein: CASMLTLGLYGYTF

CDR3 length: 15
D gene: TRBD1
V gene: TRBV20-1
J gene: TRBJ1-2
clone size: NA
CDR3 DNA: TGCAGTGCTAGGATAATACAGGGGCTCGTCTATGGCTACACCTTC
CDR3 protein: CSARIIQGLVYGYTF

CDR3 length: 16
D gene: TRBD1
V gene: TRBV11-2
J gene: TRBJ1-4
clone size: few
CDR3 DNA: TGTGCCAGCAGCTTAGGGGACAGGGTGGGGCGACGAAAACTGTTTTTT
CDR3 protein: CASSLGDRVGRRKLFF

CDR3 length: 11
D gene: NA
V gene: TRBV7-9
J gene: TRBJ1-3
clone size: NA
CDR3 DNA: TGTGCCATCCCCCTAGGAAACACCATATATTTT
CDR3 protein: CAIPLGNTIYF

CDR3 length: 15
D gene: NA
V gene: TRBV6-1
J gene: TRBJ1-5
clone size: few
CDR3 DNA: TGTGCCAGCAGTGAAGCGATGAGGGTGGATCAGCCCCAGCATTTT
CDR3 protein: CASSEAMRVDQPQHF

CDR3 length: 18
D gene: NA
V gene: TRBV7-6
J gene: TRBJ2-7
clone size: few
CDR3 DNA: TGTGCCAGCAGCTTAGCGTTGAAGACACCACCCACCCTCTACGAGCAGTACTTC
CDR3 protein: CASSLALKTPPTLYEQYF

CDR3 length: 12
D gene: TRBD1
V gene: TRBV27
J gene: TRBJ2-7
clone size: NA
CDR3 DNA: TGTGCCAGCGGGGACAGAGCCTACGAGCAGTACTTC
CDR3 protein: CASGDRAYEQYF